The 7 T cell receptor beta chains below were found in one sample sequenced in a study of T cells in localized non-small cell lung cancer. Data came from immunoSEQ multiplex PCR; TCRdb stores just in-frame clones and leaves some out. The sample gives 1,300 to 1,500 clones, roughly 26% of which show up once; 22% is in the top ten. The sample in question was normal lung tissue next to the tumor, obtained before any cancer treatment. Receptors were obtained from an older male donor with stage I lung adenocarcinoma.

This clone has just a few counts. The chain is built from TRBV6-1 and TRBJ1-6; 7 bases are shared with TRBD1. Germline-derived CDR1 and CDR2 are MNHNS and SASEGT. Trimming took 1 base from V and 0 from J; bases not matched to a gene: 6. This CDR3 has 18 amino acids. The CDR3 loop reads CASSEEDRTSSYNSPLHF. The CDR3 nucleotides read TGTGCCAGCAGTGAAGAGGACAGGACGAGCTCCTATAATTCACCCCTCCACTTT.

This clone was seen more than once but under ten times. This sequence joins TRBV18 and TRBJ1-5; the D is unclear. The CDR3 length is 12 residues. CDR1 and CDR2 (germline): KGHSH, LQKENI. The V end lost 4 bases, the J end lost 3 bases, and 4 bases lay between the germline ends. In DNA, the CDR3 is TGTGCCAGCTCACTCGACAATCAGCCCCAGCATTTT. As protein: CASSLDNQPQHF.

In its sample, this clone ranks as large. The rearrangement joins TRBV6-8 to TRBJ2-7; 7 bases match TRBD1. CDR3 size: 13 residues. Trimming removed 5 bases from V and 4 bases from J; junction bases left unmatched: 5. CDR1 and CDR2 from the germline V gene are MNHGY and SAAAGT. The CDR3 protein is CASSNDRVYEQYF. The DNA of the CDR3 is TGTGCCAGCAGTAACGACAGGGTTTACGAGCAGTACTTC.

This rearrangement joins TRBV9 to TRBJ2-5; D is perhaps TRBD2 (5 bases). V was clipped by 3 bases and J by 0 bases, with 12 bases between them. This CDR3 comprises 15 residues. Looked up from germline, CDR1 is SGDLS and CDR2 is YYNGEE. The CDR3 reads CASSALSGYQETQYF. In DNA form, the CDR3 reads TGTGCCAGCAGCGCTCTCTCGGGGTACCAAGAGACCCAGTACTTC.

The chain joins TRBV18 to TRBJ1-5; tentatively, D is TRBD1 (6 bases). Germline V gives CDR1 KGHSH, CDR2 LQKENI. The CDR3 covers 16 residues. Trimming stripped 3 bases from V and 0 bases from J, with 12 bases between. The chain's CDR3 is CASSPDSPYSNQPQHF. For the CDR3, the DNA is TGTGCCAGCTCACCGGACAGTCCTTATAGCAATCAGCCCCAGCATTTT.

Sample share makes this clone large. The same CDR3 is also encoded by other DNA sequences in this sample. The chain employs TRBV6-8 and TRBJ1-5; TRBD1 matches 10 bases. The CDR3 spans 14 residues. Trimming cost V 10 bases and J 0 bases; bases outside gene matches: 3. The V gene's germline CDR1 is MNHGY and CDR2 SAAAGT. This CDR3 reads CAIGTGDSNQPQHF. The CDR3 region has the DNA TGTGCCATCGGGACAGGGGATAGCAATCAGCCCCAGCATTTT.

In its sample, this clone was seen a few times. The CDR3 reads CASSIRAATEQFF. CDR3 coding DNA: TGTGCCAGTAGTATTCGAGCGGCCACAGAGCAGTTCTTC. This rearrangement joins TRBV19 to TRBJ2-1; D might be TRBD2 (5 bases). Deletions cut 3 bases from V and 10 bases from J, with 13 bases between. Germline V CDR1 and CDR2: LNHDA, SQIVND (reference sequence). The CDR3 has 13 residues.